A single T cell receptor beta chain is shown here with its context. This record comes from a study of technical replicates of blood from a handful of donors. V was clipped by 2 bases and J by 3 bases, with 17 bases between them. CDR3 length: 16 amino acids. CDR1 is MNHEY, CDR2 SMNVEV, per germline (reference sequence). Profiling relied on immunoSEQ multiplex PCR, and the TCRdb table lists in-frame clones only, not all of them. The sample yields around 70,000 clones, 94% seen once. The receptor comes from a human donor in good health. Sequencing was performed on T cells isolated from PBMCs. The chain is built from TRBV27 and TRBJ2-7; possibly TRBD2 for D (6 bases). CDR3 sequence reads: CASSLIPSARIYEQYF. The CDR3 nucleotides are TGTGCCAGCAGTTTAATCCCTAGCGCAAGAATCTACGAGCAGTACTTC.